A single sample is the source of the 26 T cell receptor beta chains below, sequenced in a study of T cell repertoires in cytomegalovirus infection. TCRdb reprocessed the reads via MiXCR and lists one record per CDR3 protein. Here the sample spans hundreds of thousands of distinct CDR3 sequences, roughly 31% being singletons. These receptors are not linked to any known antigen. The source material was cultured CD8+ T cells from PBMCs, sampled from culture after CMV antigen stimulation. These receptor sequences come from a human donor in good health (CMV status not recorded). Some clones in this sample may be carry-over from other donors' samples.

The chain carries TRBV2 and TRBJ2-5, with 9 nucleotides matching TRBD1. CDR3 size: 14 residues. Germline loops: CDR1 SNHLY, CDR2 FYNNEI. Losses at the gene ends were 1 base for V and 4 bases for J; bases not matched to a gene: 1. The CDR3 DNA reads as TGTGCCAGCAGTGAAGTACAGGGGGCAGAGACCCAGTACTTC. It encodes CASSEVQGAETQYF.

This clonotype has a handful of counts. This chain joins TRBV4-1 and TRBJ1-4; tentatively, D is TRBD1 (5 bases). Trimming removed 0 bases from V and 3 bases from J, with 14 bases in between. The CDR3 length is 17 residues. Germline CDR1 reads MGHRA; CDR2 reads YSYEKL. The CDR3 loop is CASSQEMGEPANEKLFF. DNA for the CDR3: TGCGCCAGCAGCCAAGAAATGGGGGAGCCTGCTAATGAAAAACTGTTTTTT.

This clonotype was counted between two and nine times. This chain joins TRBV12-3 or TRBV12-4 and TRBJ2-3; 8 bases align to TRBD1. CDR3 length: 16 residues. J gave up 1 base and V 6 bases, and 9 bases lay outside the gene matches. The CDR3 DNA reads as TGTGCCAGCAGACCGGGACAGGATGAACGCACAGATACGCAGTATTTT. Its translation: CASRPGQDERTDTQYF.

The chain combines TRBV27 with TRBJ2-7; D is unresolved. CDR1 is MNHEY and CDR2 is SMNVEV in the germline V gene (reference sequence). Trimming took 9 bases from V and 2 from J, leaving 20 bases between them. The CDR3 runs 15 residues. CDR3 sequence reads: CASQLAASSTYEQYV. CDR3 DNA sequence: TGTGCCAGTCAGCTCGCTGCTAGTTCAACCTACGAGCAGTACGTC.

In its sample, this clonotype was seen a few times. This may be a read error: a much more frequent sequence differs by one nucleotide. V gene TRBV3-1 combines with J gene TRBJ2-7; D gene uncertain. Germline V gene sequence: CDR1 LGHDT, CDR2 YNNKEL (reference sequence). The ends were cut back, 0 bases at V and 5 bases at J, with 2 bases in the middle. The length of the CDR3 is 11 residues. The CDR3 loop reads CASSQDHEQYF. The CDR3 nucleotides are TGTGCCAGCAGCCAAGACCACGAGCAGTACTTC.

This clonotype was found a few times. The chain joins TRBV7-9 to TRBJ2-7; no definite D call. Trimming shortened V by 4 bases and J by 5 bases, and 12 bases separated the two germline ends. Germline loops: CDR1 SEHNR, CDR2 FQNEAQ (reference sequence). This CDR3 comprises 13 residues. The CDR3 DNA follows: TGTGCCAGCAGCTCCGTGGGGTTCCACGAGCAGTACGTC. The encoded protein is CASSSVGFHEQYV.

As DNA, the CDR3 is TGTGCCAGCAGCGTCGGTGAAAGGTGGACCGTTGAGCTGTTTTTT. Protein product: CASSVGERWTVELFF. The rearrangement links TRBV9 to TRBJ2-2; no definite D call. Germline values: CDR1 SGDLS, CDR2 YYNGEE. Deletions cut 2 bases from V and 11 bases from J, with 19 bases between. The CDR3 sequence is 15 residues long.

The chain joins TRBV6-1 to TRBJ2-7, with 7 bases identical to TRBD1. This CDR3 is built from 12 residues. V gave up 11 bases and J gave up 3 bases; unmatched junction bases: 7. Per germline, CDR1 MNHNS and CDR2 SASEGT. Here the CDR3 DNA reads TGTGCCGCCGGGGACAGTAACTACGAGCAGTACGTC. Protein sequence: CAAGDSNYEQYV.

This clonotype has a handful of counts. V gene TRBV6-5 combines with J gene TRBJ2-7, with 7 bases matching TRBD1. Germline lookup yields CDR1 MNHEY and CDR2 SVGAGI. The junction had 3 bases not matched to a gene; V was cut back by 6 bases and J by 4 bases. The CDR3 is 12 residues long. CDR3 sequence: CASRGDSYEQYF. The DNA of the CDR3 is TGTGCCAGCAGGGGGGACAGTTACGAGCAGTACTTC.

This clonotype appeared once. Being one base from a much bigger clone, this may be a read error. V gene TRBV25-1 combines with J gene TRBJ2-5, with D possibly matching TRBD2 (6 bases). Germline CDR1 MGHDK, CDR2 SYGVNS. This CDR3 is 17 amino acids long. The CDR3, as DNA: TGTGTCAGCAGTGACCCATTAGGGCGGGGCCTCCAAGAGACCCAGTACTTC. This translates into CVSSDPLGRGLQETQYF.

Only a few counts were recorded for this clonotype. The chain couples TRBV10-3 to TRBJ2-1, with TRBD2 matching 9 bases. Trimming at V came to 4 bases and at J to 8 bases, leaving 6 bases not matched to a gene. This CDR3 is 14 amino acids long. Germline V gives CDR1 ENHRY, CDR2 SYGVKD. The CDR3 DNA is TGTGCCATCAGTGGATTAGCGGGGGAAGATGAGCAGTTCTTC. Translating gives CAISGLAGEDEQFF.

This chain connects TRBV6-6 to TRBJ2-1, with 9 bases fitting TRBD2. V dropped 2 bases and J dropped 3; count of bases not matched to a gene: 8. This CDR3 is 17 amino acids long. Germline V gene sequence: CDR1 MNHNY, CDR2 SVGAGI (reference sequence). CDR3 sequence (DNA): TGTGCCAGCAGTTACGTGCTAGCGGGGCGAAACTACAATGAGCAGTTCTTC. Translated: CASSYVLAGRNYNEQFF.

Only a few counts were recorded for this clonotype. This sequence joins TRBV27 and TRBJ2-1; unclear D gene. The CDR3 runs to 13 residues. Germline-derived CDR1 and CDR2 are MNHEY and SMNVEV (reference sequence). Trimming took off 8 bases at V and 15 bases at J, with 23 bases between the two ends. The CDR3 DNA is TGTGCCAGCGCCCCGTCCGCCGCAGGCGGAAGGTTCTTC. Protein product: CASAPSAAGGRFF.

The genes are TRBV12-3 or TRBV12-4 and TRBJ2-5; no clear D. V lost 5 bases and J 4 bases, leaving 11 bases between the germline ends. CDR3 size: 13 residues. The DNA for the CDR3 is TGTGCCAGCAGTGATACCAAGGGAGAGACCCAGTACTTC. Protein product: CASSDTKGETQYF.

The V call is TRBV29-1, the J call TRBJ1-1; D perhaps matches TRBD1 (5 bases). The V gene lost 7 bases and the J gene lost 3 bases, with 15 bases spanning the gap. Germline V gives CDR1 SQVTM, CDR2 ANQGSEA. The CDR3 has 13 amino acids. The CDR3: CSAMGGRDTEAFF. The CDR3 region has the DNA TGCAGCGCGATGGGGGGTCGGGACACTGAAGCTTTCTTT.

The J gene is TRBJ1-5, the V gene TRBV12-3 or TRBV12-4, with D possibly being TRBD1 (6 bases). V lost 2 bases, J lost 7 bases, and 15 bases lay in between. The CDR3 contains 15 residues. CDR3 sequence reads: CASSLYVGAGQPQHF. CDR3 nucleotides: TGTGCCAGCAGTTTATATGTGGGGGCAGGGCAGCCCCAGCATTTT.

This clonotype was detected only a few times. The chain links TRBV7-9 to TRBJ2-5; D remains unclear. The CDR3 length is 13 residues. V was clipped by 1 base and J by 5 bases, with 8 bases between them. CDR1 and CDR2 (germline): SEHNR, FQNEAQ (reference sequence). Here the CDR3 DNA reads TGTGCCAGCAGCTTAGGGCAAAGGGAGACCCAGTACTTC. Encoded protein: CASSLGQRETQYF.

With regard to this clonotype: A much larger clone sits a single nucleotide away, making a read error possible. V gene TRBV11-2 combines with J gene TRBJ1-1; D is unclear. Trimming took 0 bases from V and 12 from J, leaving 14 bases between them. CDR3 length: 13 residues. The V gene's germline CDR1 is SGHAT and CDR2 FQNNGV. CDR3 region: CASSLETAVGSFF. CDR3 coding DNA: TGTGCCAGCAGCTTAGAAACGGCGGTAGGTTCTTTCTTT.

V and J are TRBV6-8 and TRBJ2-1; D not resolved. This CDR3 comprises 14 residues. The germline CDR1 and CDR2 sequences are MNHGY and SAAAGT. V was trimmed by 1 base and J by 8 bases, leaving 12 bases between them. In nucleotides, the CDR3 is TGTGCCAGCAGTTACTTCCCTTGGGCGGATGAGCAGTTCTTC. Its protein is CASSYFPWADEQFF.

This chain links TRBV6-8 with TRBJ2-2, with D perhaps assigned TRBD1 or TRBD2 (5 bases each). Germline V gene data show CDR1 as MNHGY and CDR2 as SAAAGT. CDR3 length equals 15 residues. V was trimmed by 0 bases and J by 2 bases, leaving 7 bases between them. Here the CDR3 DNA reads TGTGCCAGCAGTTACTCGGGACGAAACACCGGGGAGCTGTTTTTT. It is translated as CASSYSGRNTGELFF.

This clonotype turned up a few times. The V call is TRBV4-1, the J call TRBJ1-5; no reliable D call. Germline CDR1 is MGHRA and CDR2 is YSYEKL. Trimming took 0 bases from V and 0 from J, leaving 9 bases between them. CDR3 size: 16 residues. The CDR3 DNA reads TGCGCCAGCAGCCAAGATGGTCTCGATAGCAATCAGCCCCAGCATTTT. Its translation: CASSQDGLDSNQPQHF.

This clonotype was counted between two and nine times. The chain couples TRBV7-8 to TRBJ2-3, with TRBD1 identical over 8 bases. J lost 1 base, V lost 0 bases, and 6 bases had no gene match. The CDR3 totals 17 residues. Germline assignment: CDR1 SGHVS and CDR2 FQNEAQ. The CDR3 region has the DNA TGTGCCAGCAGCTTAGCGGGTCGGACAGGGCGCACAGATACGCAGTATTTT. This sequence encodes CASSLAGRTGRTDTQYF.

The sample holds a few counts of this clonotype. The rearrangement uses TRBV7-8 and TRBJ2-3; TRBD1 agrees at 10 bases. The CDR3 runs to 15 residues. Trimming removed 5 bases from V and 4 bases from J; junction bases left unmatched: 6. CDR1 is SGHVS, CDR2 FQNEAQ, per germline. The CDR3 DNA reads TGTGCCAGCAGCGGCTGGGACAGGGGTCCAGATACGCAGTATTTT. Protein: CASSGWDRGPDTQYF.

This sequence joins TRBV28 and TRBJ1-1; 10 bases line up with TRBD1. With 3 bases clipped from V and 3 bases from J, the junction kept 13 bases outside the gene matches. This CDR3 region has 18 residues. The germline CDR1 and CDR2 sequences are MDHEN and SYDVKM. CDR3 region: CASSFFGTGVREDTEAFF. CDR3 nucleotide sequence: TGTGCCAGCAGTTTCTTCGGGACAGGGGTTAGAGAGGACACTGAAGCTTTCTTT.

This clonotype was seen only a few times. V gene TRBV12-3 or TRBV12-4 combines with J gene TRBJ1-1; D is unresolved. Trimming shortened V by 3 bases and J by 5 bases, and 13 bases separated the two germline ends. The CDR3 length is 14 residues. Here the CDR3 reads CASSFPPVRTEAFF. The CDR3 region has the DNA TGTGCCAGCAGTTTTCCCCCAGTGAGGACTGAAGCTTTCTTT.

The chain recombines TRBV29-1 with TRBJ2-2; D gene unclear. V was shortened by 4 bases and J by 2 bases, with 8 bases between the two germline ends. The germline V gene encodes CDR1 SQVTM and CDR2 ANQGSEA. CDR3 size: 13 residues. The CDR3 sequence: CSVATANTGELFF. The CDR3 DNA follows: TGCAGCGTTGCCACAGCAAACACCGGGGAGCTGTTTTTT.